The 14 T cell receptor beta chains below all came from one sample that was sequenced in a study of blood T cells in healthy people across ages. A sample-barcoded 5' primer and a J-beta primer mix were used in a second PCR of roughly 7 to 11 cycles. In TCRdb, the 5' RACE reads were re-called with MiXCR into one record per CDR3 protein. Of approximately 760,000 distinct CDR3 sequences listed, 25% were seen once; the top ten hold roughly 9%. This sample also belongs to another study, concerning T cells of mothers and their children.

Source material: blood. The receptors derive from a boy aged 5-17 years in good health.

The CDR3, as DNA: TGCAGTGCCACCCTAGGGACACGGATAAACAATGAGCAGTTCTTC. It yields the protein CSATLGTRINNEQFF. The rearrangement uses TRBV20-1 and TRBJ2-1; D is perhaps TRBD1 (6 bases). This CDR3 has 15 residues. Trimming took off 6 bases at V and 5 bases at J, with 20 bases between the two ends. The germline V gene has CDR1 DFQATT and CDR2 SNEGSKA (reference sequence).

This clonotype was found a few times. This rearrangement joins TRBV27 to TRBJ1-3; D remains unclear. Germline V gene data show CDR1 as MNHEY and CDR2 as SMNVEV (reference sequence). This CDR3 spans 17 amino acids. V lost 4 bases to trimming and J lost 0 bases, with 16 bases between them. The chain's CDR3 is CASSSTGFALSGNTIYF. The CDR3 DNA reads as TGTGCCAGCAGTTCCACCGGGTTCGCTCTCTCTGGAAACACCATATATTTT.

The rearrangement joins TRBV5-1 to TRBJ1-5, with TRBD1 as a possible D gene (5 bases). V lost 4 bases to trimming and J lost 0 bases, with 14 bases between them. Germline V gene sequence: CDR1 SGHRS, CDR2 YFSETQ. CDR3 length: 16 residues. CDR3 loop: CASSPGTALSNQPQHF. The DNA for the CDR3 is TGCGCCAGCAGCCCCGGGACGGCCCTTAGCAATCAGCCCCAGCATTTT.

The CDR3 here is CSARDGASGSNEQFF. DNA of the CDR3: TGCAGTGCTAGAGATGGGGCTAGCGGGAGTAATGAGCAGTTCTTC. V is TRBV20-1 and J is TRBJ2-1; 10 nucleotides line up with TRBD2. Germline CDR1 reads DFQATT; CDR2 reads SNEGSKA (reference sequence). The CDR3 contains 15 residues. Trimming removed 0 bases from V and 7 bases from J; junction bases left unmatched: 6.

This clonotype was counted a few times. The rearrangement uses TRBV24-1 and TRBJ2-7, with a tentative D call TRBD1 (5 bases). The CDR3 consists of 14 residues. The germline CDR1 and CDR2 sequences are KGHDR and SFDVKD. Trimming removed 3 bases at V and 0 bases at J, with 8 bases between. In DNA form, the CDR3 reads TGTGCCACCAGTGATCCGGACACCTCCTACGAGCAGTACTTC. Its protein is CATSDPDTSYEQYF.

The rearrangement uses TRBV7-2 and TRBJ2-1; 12 nucleotides line up with TRBD2. Germline CDR1 is SGHTA and CDR2 is FQGNSA. This CDR3 spans 17 amino acids. With V trimmed by 1 base and J by 1 base, 2 bases remained unmatched. The CDR3 loop is CASSLGTSGDSYNEQFF. The CDR3 DNA reads as TGTGCCAGCAGCTTAGGGACTAGCGGGGATTCCTACAATGAGCAGTTCTTC.

The sample holds a few counts of this clonotype. The V call is TRBV12-3 or TRBV12-4, the J call TRBJ1-1; D gene ambiguous. The V end lost 0 bases, the J end lost 3 bases, and 14 bases lay between the germline ends. This CDR3 spans 16 amino acids. CDR3 residues: CASSLAFLGVHTEAFF. The DNA for the CDR3 is TGTGCCAGCAGTTTAGCGTTTCTCGGGGTGCACACTGAAGCTTTCTTT.

The rearrangement links TRBV18 to TRBJ2-2; 8 positions match TRBD2. This CDR3 contains 16 residues. CDR1 and CDR2 from the germline V gene are KGHSH and LQKENI. With V trimmed by 0 bases and J by 5 bases, 5 bases remained unmatched. The CDR3 nucleotides read TGTGCCAGCTCACCACCGGGACTAGGTGCTACCGGGGAGCTGTTTTTT. Protein: CASSPPGLGATGELFF.

This clonotype was observed a handful of times. This chain joins TRBV7-3 and TRBJ2-3; tentative D call: TRBD1 (5 bases). The V end lost 5 bases, the J end lost 3 bases, and 12 bases lay between the germline ends. This CDR3 spans 14 amino acids. The germline V gene encodes CDR1 SGHTA and CDR2 FQGTGA. CDR3 bases: TGTGCCAGCAGCCAAAGACAGCCGACAGATACGCAGTATTTT. This translates into CASSQRQPTDTQYF.

This clonotype was seen a handful of times. The rearrangement links TRBV19 to TRBJ1-1; a weak D match, TRBD1 (5 bases). Looked up from germline, CDR1 is LNHDA and CDR2 is SQIVND (reference sequence). Trimming pared 1 base from V and 6 bases from J, leaving 12 bases between. The CDR3 totals 14 residues. The CDR3 sequence is CASSIAQGTAEAFF. The DNA for the CDR3 is TGTGCCAGTAGTATAGCGCAGGGAACGGCTGAAGCTTTCTTT.

CDR3 sequence reads: CASNHLLQETQYF. CDR3 nucleotide sequence: TGTGCCAGCAATCATCTTCTCCAAGAGACCCAGTACTTC. The chain carries TRBV6-1 and TRBJ2-5, with D uncertain. Trimming left V 7 bases short and J 1 base short, with 10 bases between. The CDR3 length is 13 residues. Germline V gene data show CDR1 as MNHNS and CDR2 as SASEGT.

The chain is built from TRBV5-1 and TRBJ2-7; tentative D call: TRBD1 (6 bases). V was trimmed by 4 bases and J by 3 bases, leaving 14 bases between them. This CDR3 is 14 amino acids long. Germline-derived CDR1 and CDR2 are SGHRS and YFSETQ. DNA for the CDR3: TGCGCCAGCAGCCCATTCACAGGGAGCTACGAGCAGTACTTC. Translating it yields CASSPFTGSYEQYF. Together with reference TRBV5-1 and TRBJ2-7, the CDR3 gives the full variable domain: KAGVTQTPRYLIKTRGQQVTLSCSPISGHRSVSWYQQTPGQGLQFLFEYFSETQRNKGNFPGRFSGRQFSNSRSEMNVSTLELGDSALYLCASSPFTGSYEQYFGPGTRLTVT.

The chain combines TRBV9 with TRBJ1-1; D unresolved. V lost 0 bases and J lost 5, with 8 bases in between. The CDR3 is 13 amino acids. Germline V gene data show CDR1 as SGDLS and CDR2 as YYNGEE. DNA of the CDR3: TGTGCCAGCAGCGTAGGGAGCAGGACTGAAGCTTTCTTT. Its protein is CASSVGSRTEAFF.

The rearrangement uses TRBV20-1 and TRBJ2-3; 9 bases map to TRBD2. Germline values: CDR1 DFQATT, CDR2 SNEGSKA (reference sequence). This CDR3 comprises 15 residues. Losses at the gene ends were 0 bases for V and 6 bases for J; bases not matched to a gene: 7. CDR3 sequence (DNA): TGCAGTGCTAGAGAACTAGCGGGCATGGGGGATACGCAGTATTTT. This gives the protein CSARELAGMGDTQYF.